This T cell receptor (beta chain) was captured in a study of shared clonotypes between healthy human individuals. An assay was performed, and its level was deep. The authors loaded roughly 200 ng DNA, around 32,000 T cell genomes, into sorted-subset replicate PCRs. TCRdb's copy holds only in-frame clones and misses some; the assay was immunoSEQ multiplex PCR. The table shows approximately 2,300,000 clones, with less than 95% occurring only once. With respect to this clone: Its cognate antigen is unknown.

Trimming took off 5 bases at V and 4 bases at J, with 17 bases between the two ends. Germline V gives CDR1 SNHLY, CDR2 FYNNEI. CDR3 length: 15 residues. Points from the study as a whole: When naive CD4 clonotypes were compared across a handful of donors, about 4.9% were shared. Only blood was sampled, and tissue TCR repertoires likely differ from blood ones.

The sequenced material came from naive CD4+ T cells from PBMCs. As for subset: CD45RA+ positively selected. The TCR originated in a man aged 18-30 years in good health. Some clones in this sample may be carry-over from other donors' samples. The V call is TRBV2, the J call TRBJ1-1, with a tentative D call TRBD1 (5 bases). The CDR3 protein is CASSLEGQGGTEAFF. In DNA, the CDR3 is TGTGCCAGCAGTCTAGAGGGGCAGGGAGGCACTGAAGCTTTCTTT. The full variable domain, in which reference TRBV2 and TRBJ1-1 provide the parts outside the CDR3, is EPEVTQTPSHQVTQMGQEVILRCVPISNHLYFYWYRQILGQKVEFLVSFYNNEISEKSEIFDDQFSVERPDGSNFTLKIRSTKLEDSAMYFCASSLEGQGGTEAFFGQGTRLTVV.